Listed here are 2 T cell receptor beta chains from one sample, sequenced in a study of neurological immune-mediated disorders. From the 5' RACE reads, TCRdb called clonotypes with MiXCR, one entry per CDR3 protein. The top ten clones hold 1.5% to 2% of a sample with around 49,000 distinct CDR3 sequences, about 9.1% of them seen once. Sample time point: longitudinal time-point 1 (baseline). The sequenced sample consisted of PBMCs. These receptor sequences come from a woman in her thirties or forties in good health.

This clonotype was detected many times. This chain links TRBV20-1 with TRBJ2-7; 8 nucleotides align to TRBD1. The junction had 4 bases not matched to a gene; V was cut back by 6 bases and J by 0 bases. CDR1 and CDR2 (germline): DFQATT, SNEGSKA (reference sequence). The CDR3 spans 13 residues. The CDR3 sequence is CSAWTGLSYEQYF. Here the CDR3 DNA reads TGCAGTGCCTGGACAGGGCTCTCCTACGAGCAGTACTTC.

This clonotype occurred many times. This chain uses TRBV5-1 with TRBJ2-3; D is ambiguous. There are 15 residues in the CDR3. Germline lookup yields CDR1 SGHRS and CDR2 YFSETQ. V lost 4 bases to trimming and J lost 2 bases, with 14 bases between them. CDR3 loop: CASSTSDPFTDTQYF. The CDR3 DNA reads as TGCGCCAGCAGCACGTCGGACCCATTCACAGATACGCAGTATTTT.